These 5 T cell receptor beta chains originate from one sample sequenced in a study of blood T cell repertoires in COVID-19. Assay used: immunoSEQ multiplex PCR; TCRdb lists only in-frame clones, some missing. The table shows 240,000 or so clones, with 86% occurring only once. Sample: peripheral blood. Receptors originate from a man between 60 and 70 years old with acute or convalescent COVID-19.

The rearrangement links TRBV28 to TRBJ1-5, with 7 bases lining up with TRBD1. Trimming at V came to 5 bases and at J to 7 bases, leaving 5 bases not matched to a gene. Germline V gene lookup returns CDR1 MDHEN and CDR2 SYDVKM. The CDR3 sequence is 13 residues long. The CDR3 region is CASSLTGAQPQHF. CDR3 DNA: TGTGCCAGCAGTCTAACAGGGGCGCAGCCCCAGCATTTT.

The chain carries TRBV27 and TRBJ2-7, with 7 nucleotides matching TRBD2. The trim removed 2 bases at V and 5 bases at J, leaving 9 bases unmatched. The length of the CDR3 is 15 residues. Germline values: CDR1 MNHEY, CDR2 SMNVEV (reference sequence). Here the CDR3 reads CASSLGAGEVDEQYF. Here the CDR3 DNA reads TGTGCCAGCAGTTTAGGGGCGGGAGAGGTCGACGAGCAGTACTTC.

To note about this clone: Other DNA sequences of this sample code for an identical CDR3. The CDR3 DNA reads as TGTGCCAGCAGCTTAGATAGGGGCCGGAATGAGCAGTTCTTC. It specifies CASSLDRGRNEQFF. The rearrangement uses TRBV7-2 and TRBJ2-1; weak D call: TRBD1 (5 bases). This CDR3 is 14 amino acids long. Germline values: CDR1 SGHTA, CDR2 FQGNSA. Trimming removed 1 base at V and 7 bases at J, with 11 bases between.

The chain joins TRBV9 to TRBJ2-1, with D perhaps TRBD2 (6 bases). Germline V CDR1 and CDR2: SGDLS, YYNGEE. The V and J ends lost 3 bases and 2 bases respectively, with 12 bases between them. The CDR3 totals 15 residues. The CDR3 DNA is TGTGCCAGCAGCGCCGTCGGCGGGGCCTACAATGAGCAGTTCTTC. It specifies CASSAVGGAYNEQFF.

The V call is TRBV7-2, the J call TRBJ1-2; TRBD1 agrees at 9 bases. This CDR3 comprises 15 residues. With V trimmed by 2 bases and J by 10 bases, 11 bases remained unmatched. Looked up from germline, CDR1 is SGHTA and CDR2 is FQGNSA. Here the CDR3 reads CASSLYGDRVIFYTF. In nucleotides, the CDR3 is TGTGCCAGCAGCTTATATGGGGACAGGGTGATTTTCTACACCTTC.